This T cell receptor (beta chain) was recorded in a study of blood T cell repertoires in COVID-19. Study context: Specimens from acute and convalescent COVID-19 originated in the United States, Italy and Spain.

This CDR3 is built from 16 residues. Trimming stripped 6 bases from V and 0 bases from J, with 14 bases between. Germline V CDR1 and CDR2: MNHEY, SVGEGT. Profiled with immunoSEQ multiplex PCR; TCRdb holds only in-frame clones, not every one. The table shows 97,000 or so clones, with 75% to 85% occurring only once. V is TRBV6-2 or TRBV6-3 and J is TRBJ2-2; TRBD2 is a possible D gene (5 bases). Sequencing was done on a sample of peripheral blood. The receptor comes from a man in his sixties with acute or convalescent COVID-19. CDR3 DNA: TGTGCCAGCAGCCGCCTACGGGAAACGAACACCGGGGAGCTGTTTTTT. It translates to CASSRLRETNTGELFF.